These T cell receptor beta chains were read from a single sample in a study of spatial heterogeneity in lung cancer. TCRdb re-analysed the 5' RACE reads in MiXCR, keeping a single row per CDR3 protein. Here the sample spans about 910 distinct CDR3 sequences, 10% to 15% being singletons. The sample was PBMCs, taken at surgery. The receptors come from a male donor with early-stage non-small cell lung cancer. Both conserved end residues are part of each CDR3. D genes are given only for firm matches. Not all rows give a size; the values are once, few, many and, for expanded clones, a class.

abundance	j_gene	v_gene	d_gene	len	CDR3aa	CDR3nt
few	TRBJ2-5	TRBV3-1	TRBD1	14	CASSPGTGGETQYF	TGTGCCAGCAGCCCCGGGACAGGGGGAGAGACCCAGTACTTC
many	TRBJ2-7	TRBV7-3	TRBD2	15	CASRLAGTPPYEQYF	TGTGCCAGCAGACTAGCGGGGACCCCCCCCTACGAGCAGTACTTC
many	TRBJ1-1	TRBV12-3/TRBV12-4	NA	14	CASSQQTANTEAFF	TGTGCCAGCAGTCAGCAGACAGCCAACACTGAAGCTTTCTTT
large	TRBJ1-1	TRBV7-2	NA	15	CASLGGGGVKTEAFF	TGTGCCAGCCTCGGCGGCGGGGGCGTAAAGACTGAAGCTTTCTTT
medium-sized	TRBJ2-4	TRBV7-9	NA	17	CASSLGSAGPPQNIQYF	TGTGCCAGCAGCTTAGGGTCGGCGGGGCCCCCGCAAAACATTCAGTACTTC
many	TRBJ2-6	TRBV19	NA	17	CASTPWGQTSGANVLTF	TGTGCCAGTACCCCCTGGGGTCAGACTTCTGGGGCCAACGTCCTGACTTTC
few	TRBJ1-2	TRBV14	NA	13	CASSSAEGYGYTF	TGTGCCAGCAGCTCGGCGGAGGGCTATGGCTACACCTTC
NA	TRBJ2-2	TRBV4-2	TRBD1	13	CASSHDRDGELFF	TGTGCCAGCAGCCATGACAGGGACGGGGAGCTGTTTTTT
medium-sized	TRBJ2-1	TRBV5-1	TRBD2	14	CASSLERGYNEQFF	TGCGCCAGCAGCTTGGAGCGGGGATACAATGAGCAGTTCTTC
many	TRBJ1-1	TRBV12-3/TRBV12-4	NA	13	CASTYGGGTEAFF	TGTGCCAGCACCTACGGTGGTGGCACTGAAGCTTTCTTT
many	TRBJ2-3	TRBV5-1	NA	14	CASSFTSREDTQYF	TGCGCCAGCAGCTTCACTAGCCGGGAGGATACGCAGTATTTT
large	TRBJ2-5	TRBV7-2	TRBD1	16	CASSRGQGGDQETQYF	TGTGCCAGCAGCCGTGGACAGGGAGGAGACCAAGAGACCCAGTACTTC
medium-sized	TRBJ1-6	TRBV12-3/TRBV12-4	TRBD1	15	CASKAGGQGRSPLHF	TGTGCCAGCAAGGCTGGCGGACAGGGGCGGTCACCCCTCCACTTT
medium-sized	TRBJ2-2	TRBV11-3	TRBD2	16	CASSLGLAENTGELFF	TGTGCCAGCAGCCTCGGACTAGCGGAGAACACCGGGGAGCTGTTTTTT
large	TRBJ2-4	TRBV7-9	NA	14	CASSPQGVSNIQYF	TGTGCCAGCAGCCCCCAGGGCGTCTCAAACATTCAGTACTTC